This note documents a single TCR beta chain sequence. The sample holds a few counts of this clonotype. This clone's antigen is unknown. No much larger clone exists at a distance of one base, and base qualities are not known. Including cysteine and phenylalanine, the CDR3 has 16 amino acids. Here the CDR3 DNA is all that survives: 48 bases in frame from base 1. The germline V gene provides CDR1 MDHEN and CDR2 SYDVKM. The germline V and J ends show losses of 1 base and 7 bases respectively, and no gene match explains 7 bases of the junction. This specimen comes from a study of identical twins' blood T cells (dated by TCRdb to 2013 to 2014). Background for the entire study: The roughly 12 libraries, six for the alpha chain and six for the beta chain, yielded roughly 51 million Illumina reads in total. The study compared TCR alpha and beta chain repertoires of three pairs of monozygous twins using next-generation sequencing to assess genetic influence on repertoire formation. Here is what the overall study found, with its caveats: How many CDR3 clonotypes two donors shared depended mainly on the product of their cloneset sizes, and the twins did not clearly stray from this trend. Among the most abundant TCRbeta clonotypes, each donor shared more CDR3 sequences with her twin than with unrelated donors. Validation by independent studies was stated to be required for the proposed role of the TCRalpha J segment in MHC recognition during thymic selection. Because the twins were reared together, environmental influences could not be ruled out as the explanation for twin similarity. V gene usage, even among non-selected out-of-frame TCRbeta clonotypes, was reported to be markedly more similar within twin pairs than between unrelated donors.

Donors were six healthy women forming three monozygous twin pairs. Each of the three twin pairs had been raised together, and the twins in each pair were thought likely to have encountered the same infectious agents and vaccines. RNA was isolated from peripheral blood mononuclear cells and used to prepare TCR cDNA libraries. Library preparation employed 5' RACE. For sequencing, an Illumina Genome Analyzer IIx was employed. RNA-based TCR cDNA libraries were prepared by a previously described protocol with several modifications. To prevent cross-contamination, sample-specific barcodes were introduced on both ends of each TCR cDNA library during cDNA synthesis and amplification. From the authors' description of their analysis: Between about 90,000 and nearly 500,000 clonotypes were identified per individual, and roughly 2.2 to 3.6 million CDR3-containing reads were obtained per library. After reads with improper barcode index combinations were thrown out, a cloneset for each library was built using the MiTCR software. During the assembly of CDR3 clonotypes by MiTCR, low-quality reads were filtered or rescued and PCR and sequencing errors were corrected. Artificial out-of-frame clonotypes were removed by being mapped to in-frame sequences, with one indel in the CDR3 allowed. Similarity of V and J gene usage between donors was measured as Jensen-Shannon divergence divided by mean entropy. The public reads were quality trimmed at Q25 with fastp and then assembled into clones with MiXCR by TCRdb, keeping productive beta chains. One record per CDR3 amino acid sequence lists the most common genes and DNA. The V and J calls and clone size come from TCRdb's table, not from the authors' own analysis. The sample table records about 370,000 distinct CDR3 sequences; around 30% of these occur just once. The ten largest make up roughly 5.5% of the sample.

This sequence uses TRBV28 and TRBJ2-2, with 9 middle bases fitting TRBD1. This sequence originates from a woman aged 18-55 years in good health. The sequenced material came from PBMCs. The base sequence is TGTGCCAGCAGTTTATCGGGACAGGGTCGGGGCGGGGAGCTGTTTTTT. Its product reads: CASSLSGQGRGGELFF.